The TCR beta chain under discussion was sequenced for a study of patients and donors after allogeneic stem cell transplantation. TCRdb re-called the RT-PCR reads through MiXCR, storing one row per CDR3 protein. The sample contains about a million distinct CDR3 sequences, about a sixth of which appear only once. CDR3 size: 17 residues. Germline V gene data show CDR1 as ENHRY and CDR2 as SYGVKD. V was cut by 2 bases and J by 0 bases, with 17 bases left in between. Sequenced: blood, either unsorted or a sorted T cell fraction (not recorded which). The rearrangement links TRBV10-3 to TRBJ2-7; weak D call: TRBD1 (6 bases). The clonotype comes from a human donor who was either an allogeneic HSCT recipient or a stem cell or donor lymphocyte infusion donor (not recorded which). It is not recorded whose cells these are; they may come from a transplant donor. The CDR3 DNA is TGTGCCATCAGTGAGCTTGGGGGCTTGGGGGACTCCTACGAGCAGTACTTC. This codes for CAISELGGLGDSYEQYF.